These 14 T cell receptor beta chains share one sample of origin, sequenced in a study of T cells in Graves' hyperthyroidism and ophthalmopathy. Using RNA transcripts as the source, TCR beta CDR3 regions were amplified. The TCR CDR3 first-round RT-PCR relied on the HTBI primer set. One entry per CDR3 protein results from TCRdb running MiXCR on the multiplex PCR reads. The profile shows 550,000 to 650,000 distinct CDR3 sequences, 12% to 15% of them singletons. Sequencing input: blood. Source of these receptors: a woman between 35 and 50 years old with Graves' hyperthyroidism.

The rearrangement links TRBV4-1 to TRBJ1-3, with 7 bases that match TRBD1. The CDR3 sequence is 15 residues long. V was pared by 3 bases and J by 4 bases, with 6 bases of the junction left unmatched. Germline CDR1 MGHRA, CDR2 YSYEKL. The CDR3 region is CASSQLRGKGNTIYF. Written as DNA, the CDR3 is TGCGCCAGCAGCCAGCTCAGGGGGAAAGGAAACACCATATATTTT.

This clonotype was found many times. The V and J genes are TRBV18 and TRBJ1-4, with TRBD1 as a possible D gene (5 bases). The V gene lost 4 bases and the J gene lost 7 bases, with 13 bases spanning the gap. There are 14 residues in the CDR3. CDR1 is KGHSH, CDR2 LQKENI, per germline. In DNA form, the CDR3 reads TGTGCCAGCTCACTAGGGGATTACGGTGAAAAACTGTTTTTT. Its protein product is CASSLGDYGEKLFF.

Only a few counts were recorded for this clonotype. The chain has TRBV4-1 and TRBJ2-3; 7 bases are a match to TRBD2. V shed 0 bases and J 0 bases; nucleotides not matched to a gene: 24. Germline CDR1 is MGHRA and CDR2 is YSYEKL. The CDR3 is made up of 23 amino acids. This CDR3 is CASSQDQPQWGLTVDISTDTQYF. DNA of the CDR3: TGCGCCAGCAGCCAAGATCAGCCGCAGTGGGGACTAACGGTAGACATTAGCACAGATACGCAGTATTTT.

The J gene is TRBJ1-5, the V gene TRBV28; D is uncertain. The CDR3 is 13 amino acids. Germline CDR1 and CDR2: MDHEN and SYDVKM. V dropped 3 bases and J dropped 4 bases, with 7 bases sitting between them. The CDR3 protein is CASSFDENQPQHF. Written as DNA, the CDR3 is TGTGCCAGCAGTTTCGATGAGAATCAGCCCCAGCATTTT.

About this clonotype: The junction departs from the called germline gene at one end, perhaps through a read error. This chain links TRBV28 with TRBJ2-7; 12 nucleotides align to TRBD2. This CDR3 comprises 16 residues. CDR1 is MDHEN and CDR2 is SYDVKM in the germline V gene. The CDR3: CANSSALAGGFYEQYF. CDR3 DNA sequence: TGTGCCAACAGTTCGGCACTAGCGGGAGGATTTTACGAGCAGTACTTC.

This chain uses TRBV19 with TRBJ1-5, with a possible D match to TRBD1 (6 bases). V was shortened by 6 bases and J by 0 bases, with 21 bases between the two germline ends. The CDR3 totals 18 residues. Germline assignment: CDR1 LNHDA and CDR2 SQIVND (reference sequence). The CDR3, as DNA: TGTGCCAGTAGACCTCCATGGGGGGGCGGATATAGCAATCAGCCCCAGCATTTT. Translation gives CASRPPWGGGYSNQPQHF.

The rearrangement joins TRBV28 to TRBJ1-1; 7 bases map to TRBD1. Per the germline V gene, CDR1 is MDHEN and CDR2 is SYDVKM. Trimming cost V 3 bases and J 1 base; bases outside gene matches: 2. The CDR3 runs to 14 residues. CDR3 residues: CASSFTGANTEAFF. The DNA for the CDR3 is TGTGCCAGCAGTTTTACAGGGGCGAACACTGAAGCTTTCTTT.

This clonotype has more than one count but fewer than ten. CDR3 loop: CASTDAGVAAGELFF. The DNA of the CDR3 is TGTGCCAGCACGGACGCCGGGGTAGCTGCCGGGGAGCTGTTTTTT. The chain has TRBV19 and TRBJ2-2, with TRBD2 as a possible D gene (5 bases). Per the germline V gene, CDR1 is LNHDA and CDR2 is SQIVND (reference sequence). Trimming stripped 9 bases from V and 6 bases from J, with 20 bases between. The CDR3 is 15 residues long. Full variable domain (missing parts from reference TRBV19 and TRBJ2-2): DGGITQSPKYLFRKEGQNVTLSCEQNLNHDAMYWYRQDPGQGLRLIYYSQIVNDFQKGDIAEGYSVSREKKESFPLTVTSAQKNPTAFYLCASTDAGVAAGELFFGEGSRLTVL.

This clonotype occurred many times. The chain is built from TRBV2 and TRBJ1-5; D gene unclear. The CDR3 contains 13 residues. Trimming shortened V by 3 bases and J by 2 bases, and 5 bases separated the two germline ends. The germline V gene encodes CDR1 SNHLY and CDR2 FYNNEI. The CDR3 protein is CASSDIGNQPQHF. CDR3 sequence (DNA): TGTGCCAGCAGTGACATCGGCAATCAGCCCCAGCATTTT. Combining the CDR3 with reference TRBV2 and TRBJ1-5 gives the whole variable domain EPEVTQTPSHQVTQMGQEVILRCVPISNHLYFYWYRQILGQKVEFLVSFYNNEISEKSEIFDDQFSVERPDGSNFTLKIRSTKLEDSAMYFCASSDIGNQPQHFGDGTRLSIL.

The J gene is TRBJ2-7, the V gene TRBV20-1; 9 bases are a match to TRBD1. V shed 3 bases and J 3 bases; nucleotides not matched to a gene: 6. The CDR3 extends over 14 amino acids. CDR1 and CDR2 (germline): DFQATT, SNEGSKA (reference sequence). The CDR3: CSARTGGKIYEQYF. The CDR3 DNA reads TGCAGTGCTAGGACAGGGGGAAAAATCTACGAGCAGTACTTC.

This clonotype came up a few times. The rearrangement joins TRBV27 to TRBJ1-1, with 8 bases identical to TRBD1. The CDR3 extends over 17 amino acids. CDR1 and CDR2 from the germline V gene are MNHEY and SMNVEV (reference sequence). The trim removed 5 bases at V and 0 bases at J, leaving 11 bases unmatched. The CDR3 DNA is TGTGCCAGCAGTCCCATAGGGGGACAGGCCATGAACACTGAAGCTTTCTTT. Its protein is CASSPIGGQAMNTEAFF.

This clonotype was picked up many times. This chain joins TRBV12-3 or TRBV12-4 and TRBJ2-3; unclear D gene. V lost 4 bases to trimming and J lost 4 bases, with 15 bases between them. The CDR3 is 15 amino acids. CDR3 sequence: CASSSGRNTPDTQYF. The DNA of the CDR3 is TGTGCCAGCAGTTCGGGTAGGAATACTCCAGATACGCAGTATTTT.

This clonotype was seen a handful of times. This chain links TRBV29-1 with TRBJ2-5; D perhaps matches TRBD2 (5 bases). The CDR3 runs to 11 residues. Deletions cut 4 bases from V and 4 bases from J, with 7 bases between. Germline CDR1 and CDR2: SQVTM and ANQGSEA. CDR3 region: CSVARGETQYF. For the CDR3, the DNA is TGCAGCGTTGCACGGGGAGAGACCCAGTACTTC.

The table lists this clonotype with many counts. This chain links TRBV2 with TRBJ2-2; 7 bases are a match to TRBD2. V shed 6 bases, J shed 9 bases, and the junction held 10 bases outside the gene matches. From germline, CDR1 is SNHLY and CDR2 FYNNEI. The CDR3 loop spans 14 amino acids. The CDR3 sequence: CASSPGTNRRELFF. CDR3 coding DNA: TGTGCCAGCAGCCCCGGGACTAACCGCCGGGAGCTGTTTTTT.